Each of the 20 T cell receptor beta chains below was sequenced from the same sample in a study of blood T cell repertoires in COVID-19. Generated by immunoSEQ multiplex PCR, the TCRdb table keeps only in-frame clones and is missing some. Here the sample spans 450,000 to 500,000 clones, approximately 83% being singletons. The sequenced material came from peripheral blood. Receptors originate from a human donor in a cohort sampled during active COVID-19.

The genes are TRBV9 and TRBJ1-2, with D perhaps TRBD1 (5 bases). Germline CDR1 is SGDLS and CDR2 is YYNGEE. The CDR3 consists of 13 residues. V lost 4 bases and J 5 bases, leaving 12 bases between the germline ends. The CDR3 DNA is TGTGCCAGCAGCCTTACAGGAGCTTATGGCTACACCTTC. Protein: CASSLTGAYGYTF.

CDR3 nucleotide sequence: TGTGCCAGCAGCGAATACAGGGGGCGCTCAGATACGCAGTATTTT. Amino acids: CASSEYRGRSDTQYF. The chain links TRBV3-1 (or the pseudogene TRBV3-2) to TRBJ2-3; 9 nucleotides match TRBD1. The CDR3 is 15 residues long. Germline V gene sequence: CDR1 LGHDT, CDR2 YNNKEL (reference sequence). V dropped 5 bases and J dropped 4; count of bases not matched to a gene: 7.

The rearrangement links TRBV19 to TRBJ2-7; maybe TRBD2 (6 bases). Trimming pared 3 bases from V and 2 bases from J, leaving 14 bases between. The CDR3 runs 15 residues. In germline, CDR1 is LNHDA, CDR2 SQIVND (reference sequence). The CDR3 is CASSMVRDFPYEQYF. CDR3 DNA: TGTGCCAGTAGTATGGTCCGGGACTTCCCCTACGAGCAGTACTTC.

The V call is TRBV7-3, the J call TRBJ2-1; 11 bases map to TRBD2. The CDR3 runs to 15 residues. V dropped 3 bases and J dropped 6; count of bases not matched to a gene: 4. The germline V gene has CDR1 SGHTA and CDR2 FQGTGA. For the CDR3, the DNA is TGTGCCAGCAGCTTCATAGCGGGAGGGAGCAATGAGCAGTTCTTC. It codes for CASSFIAGGSNEQFF.

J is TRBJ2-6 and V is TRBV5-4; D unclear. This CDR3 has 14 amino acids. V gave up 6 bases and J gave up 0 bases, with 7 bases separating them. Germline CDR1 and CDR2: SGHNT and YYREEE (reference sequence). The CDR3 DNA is TGTGCCAGCACCATCCCCTCTGGGGCCAACGTCCTGACTTTC. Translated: CASTIPSGANVLTF.

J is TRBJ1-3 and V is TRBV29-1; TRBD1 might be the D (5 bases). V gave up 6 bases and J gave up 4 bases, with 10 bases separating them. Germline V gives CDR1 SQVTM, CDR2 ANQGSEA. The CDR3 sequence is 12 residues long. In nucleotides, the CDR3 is TGCAGCGTAACGGGGGTAGGAAACACCATATATTTT. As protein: CSVTGVGNTIYF.

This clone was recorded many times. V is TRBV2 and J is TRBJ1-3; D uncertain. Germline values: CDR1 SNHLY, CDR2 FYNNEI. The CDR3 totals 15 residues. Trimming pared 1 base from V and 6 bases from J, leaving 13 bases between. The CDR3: CASSEGVPAVNTIYF. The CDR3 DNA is TGTGCCAGCAGTGAAGGGGTCCCGGCGGTAAACACCATATATTTT.

This CDR3 is CAISESVRGNEKLFF. The CDR3 DNA reads TGTGCCATCAGTGAGTCGGTACGAGGAAATGAAAAACTGTTTTTT. The J gene is TRBJ1-4, the V gene TRBV10-3; D is ambiguous. This CDR3 is 15 amino acids long. Germline assignment: CDR1 ENHRY and CDR2 SYGVKD. Trimming shortened V by 0 bases and J by 5 bases, and 10 bases separated the two germline ends.

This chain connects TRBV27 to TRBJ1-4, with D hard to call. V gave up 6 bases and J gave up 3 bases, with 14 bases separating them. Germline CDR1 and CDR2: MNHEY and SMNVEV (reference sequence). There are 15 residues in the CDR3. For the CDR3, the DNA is TGTGCCAGCAGCCCCCTGAGGCAGTCTAATGAAAAACTGTTTTTT. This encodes CASSPLRQSNEKLFF.

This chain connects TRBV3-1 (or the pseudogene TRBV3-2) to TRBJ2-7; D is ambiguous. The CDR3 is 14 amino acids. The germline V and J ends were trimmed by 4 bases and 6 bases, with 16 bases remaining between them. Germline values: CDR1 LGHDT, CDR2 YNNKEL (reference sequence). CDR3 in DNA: TGTGCCAGCAGCCGTGACTTATTAGCATCCGAGCAGTACTTC. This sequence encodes CASSRDLLASEQYF.

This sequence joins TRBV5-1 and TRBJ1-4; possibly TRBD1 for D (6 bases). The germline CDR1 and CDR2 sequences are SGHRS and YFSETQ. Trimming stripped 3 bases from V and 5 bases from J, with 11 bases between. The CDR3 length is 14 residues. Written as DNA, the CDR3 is TGCGCCAGCAGCTGGGGGCAGAGGAATGAAAAACTGTTTTTT. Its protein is CASSWGQRNEKLFF.

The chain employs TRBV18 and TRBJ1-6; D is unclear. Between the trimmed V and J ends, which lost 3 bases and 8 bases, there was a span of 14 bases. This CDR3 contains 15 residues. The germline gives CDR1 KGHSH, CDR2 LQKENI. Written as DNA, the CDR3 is TGTGCCAGCTCACCGGGTAGAGGGTACGATTCACCCCTCCACTTT. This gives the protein CASSPGRGYDSPLHF.

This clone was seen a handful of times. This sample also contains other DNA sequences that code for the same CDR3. The CDR3 region is CASSIGRGNTEAFF. The DNA of the CDR3 is TGTGCCAGTAGTATTGGCAGGGGGAACACTGAAGCTTTCTTT. The chain links TRBV19 to TRBJ1-1, with a tentative D call TRBD1 (6 bases). Germline CDR1 is LNHDA and CDR2 is SQIVND (reference sequence). CDR3 size: 14 residues. Deletions cut 3 bases from V and 1 base from J, with 9 bases between.

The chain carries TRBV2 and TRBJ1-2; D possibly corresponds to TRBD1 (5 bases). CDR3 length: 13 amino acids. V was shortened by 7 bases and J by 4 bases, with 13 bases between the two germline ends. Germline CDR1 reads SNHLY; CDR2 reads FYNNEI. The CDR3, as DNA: TGTGCCAGCACCCCAGGGTTTTCCTATGGCTACACCTTC. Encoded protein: CASTPGFSYGYTF.

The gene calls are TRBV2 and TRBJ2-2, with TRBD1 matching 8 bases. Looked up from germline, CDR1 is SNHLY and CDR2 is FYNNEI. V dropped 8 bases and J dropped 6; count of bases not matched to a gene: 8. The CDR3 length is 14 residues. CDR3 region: CASSPGQVPGELFF. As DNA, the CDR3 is TGTGCCAGCTCGCCGGGACAGGTTCCCGGGGAGCTGTTTTTT.

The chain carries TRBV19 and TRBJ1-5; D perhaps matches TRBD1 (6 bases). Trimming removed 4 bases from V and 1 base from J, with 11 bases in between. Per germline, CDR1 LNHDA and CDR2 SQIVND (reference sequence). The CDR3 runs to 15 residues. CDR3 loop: CASSTGGASNQPQHF. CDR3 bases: TGTGCCAGTAGTACGGGGGGGGCGAGCAATCAGCCCCAGCATTTT.

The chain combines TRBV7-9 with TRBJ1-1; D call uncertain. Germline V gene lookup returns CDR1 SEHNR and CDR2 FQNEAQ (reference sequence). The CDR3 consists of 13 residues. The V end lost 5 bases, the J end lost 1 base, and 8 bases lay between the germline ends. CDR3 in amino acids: CASSMAPNTEAFF. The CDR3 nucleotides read TGTGCCAGCAGCATGGCTCCGAACACTGAAGCTTTCTTT.

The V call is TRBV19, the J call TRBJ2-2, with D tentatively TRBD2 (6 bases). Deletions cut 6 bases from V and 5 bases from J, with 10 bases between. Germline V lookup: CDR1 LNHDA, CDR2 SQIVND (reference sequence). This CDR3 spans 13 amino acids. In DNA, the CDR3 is TGTGCCAGTAGACTCCGGGGGACCGGGGAGCTGTTTTTT. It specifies CASRLRGTGELFF.

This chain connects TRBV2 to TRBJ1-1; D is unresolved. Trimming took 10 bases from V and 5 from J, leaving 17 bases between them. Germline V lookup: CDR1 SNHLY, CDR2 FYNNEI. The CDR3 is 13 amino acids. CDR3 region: CATQTGPATEAFF. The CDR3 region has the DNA TGTGCCACCCAAACTGGGCCCGCAACTGAAGCTTTCTTT.

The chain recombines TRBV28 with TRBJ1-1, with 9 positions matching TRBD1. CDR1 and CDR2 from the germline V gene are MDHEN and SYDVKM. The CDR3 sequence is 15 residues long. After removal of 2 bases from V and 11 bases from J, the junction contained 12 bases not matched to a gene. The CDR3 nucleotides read TGTGCCAGCAGTTTAAATTGGGGGGGACAGGGCGATGCTTTCTTT. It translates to CASSLNWGGQGDAFF.